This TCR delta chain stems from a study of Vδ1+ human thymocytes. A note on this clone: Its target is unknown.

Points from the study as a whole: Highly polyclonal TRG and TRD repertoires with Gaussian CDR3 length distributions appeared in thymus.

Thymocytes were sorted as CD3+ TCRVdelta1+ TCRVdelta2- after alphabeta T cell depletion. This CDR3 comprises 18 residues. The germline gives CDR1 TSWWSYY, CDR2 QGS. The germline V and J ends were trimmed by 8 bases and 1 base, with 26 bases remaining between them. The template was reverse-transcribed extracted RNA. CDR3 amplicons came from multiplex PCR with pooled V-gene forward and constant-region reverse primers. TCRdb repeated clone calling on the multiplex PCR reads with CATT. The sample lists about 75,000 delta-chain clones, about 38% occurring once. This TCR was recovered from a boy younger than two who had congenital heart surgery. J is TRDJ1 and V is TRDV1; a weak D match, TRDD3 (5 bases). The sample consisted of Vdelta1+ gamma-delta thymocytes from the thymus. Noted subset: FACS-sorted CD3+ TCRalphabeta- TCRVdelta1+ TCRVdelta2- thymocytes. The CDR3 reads CALKRGLVRLAVTDKLIF. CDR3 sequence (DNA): TGTGCTCTTAAACGGGGGCTGGTACGTCTGGCTGTCACCGATAAACTCATCTTT.